This passage covers 22 T cell receptor beta chains from one sample sequenced in a study of T cell responses to AZD1222 COVID-19 vaccine. Repertoires were generated with immunoSEQ multiplex PCR, while TCRdb's copy carries only in-frame clones and drops some. The sample yields roughly 150,000 clones, roughly 93% seen once. Specimen: peripheral blood, collected 28 days after the second AZD1222 dose. All receptors derive from an adult who received the AZD1222 COVID-19 vaccine.

The CDR3 spells CASSLVADTQYF. The CDR3, as DNA: TGTGCCAGCAGCTTAGTCGCAGATACGCAGTATTTT. The chain has TRBV7-9 and TRBJ2-3; D call uncertain. V lost 1 base, J lost 4 bases, and 3 bases lay in between. Germline CDR1 and CDR2: SEHNR and FQNEAQ (reference sequence). The CDR3 length is 12 residues.

This rearrangement joins TRBV18 to TRBJ2-1; D is unresolved. Trimming took 3 bases from V and 4 from J, leaving 13 bases between them. CDR1 is KGHSH, CDR2 LQKENI, per germline. This CDR3 has 15 amino acids. CDR3 sequence: CASSPSSPEYNEQFF. CDR3 DNA sequence: TGTGCCAGCTCACCCTCCTCTCCAGAGTACAATGAGCAGTTCTTC.

This clone appeared a single time. The genes are TRBV3-1 (or the pseudogene TRBV3-2) and TRBJ1-4, with 7 bases fitting TRBD1. The trim removed 4 bases at V and 4 bases at J, leaving 6 bases unmatched. This CDR3 is 15 amino acids long. Germline CDR1 is LGHDT and CDR2 is YNNKEL (reference sequence). This CDR3 is CASSPLGTDNEKLFF. The CDR3 nucleotides are TGTGCCAGCAGCCCCCTCGGGACAGATAATGAAAAACTGTTTTTT.

The chain combines TRBV2 with TRBJ2-7; TRBD2 matches 7 bases. Losses at the gene ends were 7 bases for V and 2 bases for J; bases not matched to a gene: 5. This CDR3 contains 13 residues. CDR1 and CDR2 (germline): SNHLY, FYNNEI. For the CDR3, the DNA is TGTGCCAGCAAGGACGGGAGGACCTACGAGCAGTACTTC. Protein sequence: CASKDGRTYEQYF.

This chain uses TRBV2 with TRBJ1-1, with TRBD1 matching over 10 bases. Germline trimming cut 2 bases from V and 6 bases from J; bases unmatched to any gene: 9. CDR3 size: 16 residues. Germline assignment: CDR1 SNHLY and CDR2 FYNNEI. This CDR3 is CASSERRQGANAEAFF. DNA of the CDR3: TGTGCCAGCAGTGAACGCCGACAGGGGGCGAATGCTGAAGCTTTCTTT.

V usage is TRBV18 and J usage is TRBJ1-1; TRBD1 might be the D (6 bases). In germline, CDR1 is KGHSH, CDR2 LQKENI. V was shortened by 3 bases and J by 8 bases, with 10 bases between the two germline ends. CDR3 length: 12 amino acids. The CDR3 is CASSPVDREAFF. The CDR3 coding sequence is TGTGCCAGCTCACCTGTGGACAGAGAAGCTTTCTTT.

This clone is medium-sized within its sample. Other DNA sequences from this sample encode an identical CDR3 as well. This chain connects TRBV12-5 to TRBJ1-3; D not certain. V shed 6 bases and J shed 1 base, with 7 bases lying between them. Germline assignment: CDR1 LGHNT and CDR2 FRNRAP. The length of the CDR3 is 13 residues. This CDR3 is CASGGNSGNTIYF. The CDR3, as DNA: TGTGCTAGTGGCGGGAATTCTGGAAACACCATATATTTT.

J is TRBJ2-7 and V is TRBV11-1; D perhaps matches TRBD1 (5 bases). Germline V gene data show CDR1 as SGHAT and CDR2 as FQDESV (reference sequence). The length of the CDR3 is 13 residues. The ends were cut back, 4 bases at V and 3 bases at J, with 10 bases in the middle. The CDR3 DNA is TGTGCCAGCAGCTACAGGATTGGCTACGAGCAGTACTTC. Encoded protein: CASSYRIGYEQYF.

V gene TRBV7-2 combines with J gene TRBJ1-5; weak D call: TRBD1 (5 bases). The V gene lost 1 base and the J gene lost 6 bases, with 16 bases spanning the gap. This CDR3 spans 16 amino acids. The germline gives CDR1 SGHTA, CDR2 FQGNSA. The DNA for the CDR3 is TGTGCCAGCAGCTTAGTCTGGGGGGGTACCGCTCAGCCCCAGCATTTT. It codes for CASSLVWGGTAQPQHF.

Turning to this clone: An end of the junction differs from the germline gene, which may be a read error. J is TRBJ2-2 and V is TRBV5-1, with D perhaps given as TRBD1 or TRBD2 (6 bases each). Germline CDR1 SGHRS, CDR2 YFSETQ. The CDR3 is 15 amino acids. This CDR3 is CASSPGHPGTGGLFF. The CDR3 DNA reads as TGCGCCAGCAGCCCGGGACACCCCGGCACCGGGGGGCTGTTTTTT. The whole variable domain, filled in from reference TRBV5-1 and TRBJ2-2, reads KAGVTQTPRYLIKTRGQQVTLSCSPISGHRSVSWYQQTPGQGLQFLFEYFSETQRNKGNFPGRFSGRQFSNSRSEMNVSTLELGDSALYLCASSPGHPGTGGLFFGEGSRLTVL.

This clone was observed once. Other DNA sequences from this sample encode an identical CDR3 as well. The chain recombines TRBV18 with TRBJ1-5; D remains unclear. Germline CDR1 is KGHSH and CDR2 is LQKENI. The CDR3 is 14 residues long. V shed 1 base and J shed 0 bases, with 4 bases lying between them. The CDR3 spells CASSPLDSNQPQHF. In nucleotides, the CDR3 is TGTGCCAGCTCACCACTCGATAGCAATCAGCCCCAGCATTTT. Filled out from reference TRBV18 and TRBJ1-5, the complete variable domain reads NAGVMQNPRHLVRRRGQEARLRCSPMKGHSHVYWYRQLPEEGLKFMVYLQKENIIDESGMPKERFSAEFPKEGPSILRIQQVVRGDSAAYFCASSPLDSNQPQHFGDGTRLSIL.

The rearrangement links TRBV6-5 to TRBJ1-3, with TRBD1 matching 8 bases. CDR1 is MNHEY, CDR2 SVGAGI, per germline. The CDR3 covers 14 residues. The V segment lost 6 bases and the J segment 0 bases; nucleotides outside the gene matches: 1. Here the CDR3 DNA reads TGTGCCAGCAGCACAGGGGGCTCTGGAAACACCATATATTTT. Its translation: CASSTGGSGNTIYF.

Ten or more counts support this clone. The rearrangement uses TRBV27 and TRBJ2-7, with D possibly matching TRBD2 (5 bases). The germline V gene has CDR1 MNHEY and CDR2 SMNVEV (reference sequence). The CDR3 covers 17 residues. Trimming removed 5 bases at V and 2 bases at J, with 22 bases between. The CDR3 DNA reads as TGTGCCAGCAGTCCAAGAGCAACTGATACTAGAACCTACGAGCAGTACTTC. Translating it yields CASSPRATDTRTYEQYF.

The chain uses TRBV3-1 (or the pseudogene TRBV3-2) and TRBJ2-2, with 8 positions matching TRBD1. From germline, CDR1 is LGHDT and CDR2 YNNKEL (reference sequence). With 5 bases clipped from V and 4 bases from J, the junction kept 6 bases outside the gene matches. The CDR3 is 15 amino acids. The CDR3 DNA sequence: TGTGCCAGCAGCTCCCGGGACAGGAGCACCGGGGAGCTGTTTTTT. This encodes CASSSRDRSTGELFF.

This sequence joins TRBV11-1 and TRBJ2-7; D ambiguous. Per germline, CDR1 SGHAT and CDR2 FQDESV (reference sequence). V lost 8 bases and J lost 0, with 17 bases in between. The CDR3 covers 15 residues. The CDR3 is CASSISQASSYEQYF. DNA for the CDR3: TGTGCCAGCTCGATTAGCCAGGCTAGCTCCTACGAGCAGTACTTC.

The V call is TRBV18, the J call TRBJ1-2; 8 bases are shared with TRBD1. Unmatched junction bases numbered 11, after V lost 6 bases and J lost 8 bases. CDR1 KGHSH and CDR2 LQKENI come from the germline V gene. The CDR3 has 14 amino acids. CDR3 DNA: TGTGCCAGCTCCCAACTTGACAGGGGCGACGGCTACACCTTC. It is translated as CASSQLDRGDGYTF.

The J gene is TRBJ1-3, the V gene TRBV3-1 (or the pseudogene TRBV3-2); D is uncertain. Germline V gene sequence: CDR1 LGHDT, CDR2 YNNKEL (reference sequence). V gave up 3 bases and J gave up 0 bases, with 6 bases separating them. The CDR3 has 14 amino acids. The chain's CDR3 is CASSHGDSGNTIYF. The CDR3 DNA reads as TGTGCCAGCAGCCATGGAGACTCTGGAAACACCATATATTTT.

The V and J genes are TRBV6-6 and TRBJ1-2; the D is unclear. The CDR3 sequence is 15 residues long. Germline CDR1 is MNHNY and CDR2 is SVGAGI (reference sequence). V lost 0 bases, J lost 1 base, and 9 bases lay in between. This CDR3 reads CASSYSTQYNYGYTF. DNA for the CDR3: TGTGCCAGCAGTTACTCGACCCAATATAACTATGGCTACACCTTC.

The rearrangement joins TRBV20-1 to TRBJ2-1; D might be TRBD2 (6 bases). The germline CDR1 and CDR2 sequences are DFQATT and SNEGSKA (reference sequence). The CDR3 has 12 amino acids. Trimming cost V 3 bases and J 8 bases, with 11 bases left between them. The CDR3 sequence: CSASTTGDEQFF. As DNA, the CDR3 is TGCAGTGCTAGTACCACGGGGGATGAGCAGTTCTTC.

The chain links TRBV29-1 to TRBJ2-1; the match to TRBD1 covers 8 bases. The germline V gene encodes CDR1 SQVTM and CDR2 ANQGSEA. The CDR3 extends over 13 amino acids. With 7 bases clipped from V and 0 bases from J, the junction kept 2 bases outside the gene matches. CDR3 coding DNA: TGCAGCGACGGGACAGGCTCCTACAATGAGCAGTTCTTC. It translates to CSDGTGSYNEQFF.

The chain's CDR3 is CASSLAWLKVNYGYTF. The CDR3, as DNA: TGTGCCAGCAGCTTAGCGTGGCTCAAAGTGAACTATGGCTACACCTTC. J is TRBJ1-2 and V is TRBV7-4; D not certain. Deletions cut 0 bases from V and 2 bases from J, with 13 bases between. In germline, CDR1 is SGHVT, CDR2 SQSDAQ. There are 16 residues in the CDR3.

This sequence joins TRBV20-1 and TRBJ2-7; TRBD1 matches at 7 bases. The CDR3 consists of 14 residues. Germline loops: CDR1 DFQATT, CDR2 SNEGSKA (reference sequence). Trimming cost V 3 bases and J 0 bases; bases outside gene matches: 5. The CDR3 sequence: CSASPTGISYEQYF. The CDR3 DNA reads as TGCAGTGCTAGTCCGACAGGGATCTCCTACGAGCAGTACTTC.